The present TCR beta chain was sequenced within a study of blood T cells in healthy people across ages. Study-level results: Measured against age, TCR beta diversity per million T cells decreased in a roughly linear manner.

The CDR3 extends over 11 amino acids. V gave up 4 bases and J gave up 1 base, with 4 bases separating them. Germline loops: CDR1 DFQATT, CDR2 SNEGSKA (reference sequence). Combining a sample-barcoded 5' primer with a J-beta primer mix, a second PCR ran for about 7 to 11 cycles. TCRdb analysed the 5' RACE reads with MiXCR anew, one entry per CDR3 protein. The data show over a million distinct CDR3 sequences, approximately 40% seen once. This clonotype was detected only a few times. Its antigen is still unknown. The sequenced material came from blood. This chain joins TRBV20-1 and TRBJ1-1; D remains unclear. The sequence came from a woman between 18 and 29 years old in good health. CDR3 nucleotides: TGCAGTGCTACTGCGAACACTGAAGCTTTCTTT. Translated, it gives CSATANTEAFF.